Included here is one TCR beta chain sequence, with context. Its antigen is as yet unknown. Clones were sequenced by immunoSEQ multiplex PCR, and TCRdb holds only the in-frame ones, with some missing. The sample gives some 1 million clones, roughly 80% of which show up once; roughly 1.4% is in the top ten. This record comes from a study of shared clonotypes between healthy human individuals. Study-wide points: Generally, naive subsets (rather than memory subsets) showed larger estimated richness.

There were no recent acute infections or vaccinations among the donors, who were healthy HIV-negative adults. Germline CDR1 MNHEY, CDR2 SVGAGI. There are 15 residues in the CDR3. The V end was cut by 6 bases, the J end by 8 bases, with 19 bases between. The sample consisted of memory CD4+ T cells sorted from blood. This sample's subset: CD45RA-negative fraction. The receptor comes from a man younger than 35 in good health. The J gene is TRBJ1-4, the V gene TRBV6-5, with D perhaps TRBD1 (5 bases). Written as DNA, the CDR3 is TGTGCCAGCAGGGGGGAGGGTTTAGCAGAAGAAAAACTGTTTTTT. As protein: CASRGEGLAEEKLFF.